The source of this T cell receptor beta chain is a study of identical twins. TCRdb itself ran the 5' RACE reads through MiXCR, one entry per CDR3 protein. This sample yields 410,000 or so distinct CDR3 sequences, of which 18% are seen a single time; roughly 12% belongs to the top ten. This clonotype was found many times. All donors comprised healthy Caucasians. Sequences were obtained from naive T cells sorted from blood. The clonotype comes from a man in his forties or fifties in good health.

DNA of the CDR3: TGTGCCAGCAGCTCCCTCCCTTGGAAGTCTGGCAATCAGCCCCAGCATTTT. The encoded protein is CASSSLPWKSGNQPQHF. The rearrangement uses TRBV6-2 or TRBV6-3 and TRBJ1-5, with D unclear. Deletions cut 6 bases from V and 2 bases from J, with 20 bases between. This CDR3 comprises 17 residues. CDR1 and CDR2 from the germline V gene are MNHEY and SVGEGT.